The 17 T cell receptor beta chains in this list originate from one sample, sequenced in a study of beta chain features in type 1 diabetes. Every isolated RNA sample was fully reverse transcribed, so sequencing captured expressed TCRB transcripts. The table came from immunoSEQ multiplex PCR; TCRdb's copy has only in-frame clones and leaves some out. In the table there are 860,000 or so clones, 17% of which are singletons. The sequencing sample was made of naive CD4+ T cells from blood. All receptors come from a young woman in good health.

In this sample, this clone turned up a few times. This chain uses TRBV6-6 with TRBJ2-7, with TRBD1 matching over 9 bases. The V segment lost 6 bases and the J segment 5 bases; nucleotides outside the gene matches: 11. CDR3 size: 15 residues. The germline V gene encodes CDR1 MNHNY and CDR2 SVGAGI (reference sequence). CDR3 sequence (DNA): TGTGCCAGCAGCCATACTTGGGACAGGGTTAACGAGCAGTACTTC. Translation: CASSHTWDRVNEQYF.

V gene TRBV28 combines with J gene TRBJ1-4; 7 bases align to TRBD1. This CDR3 region has 16 residues. V dropped 4 bases and J dropped 10; count of bases not matched to a gene: 15. Germline V lookup: CDR1 MDHEN, CDR2 SYDVKM. CDR3 nucleotide sequence: TGTGCCAGCAGTTATTCGGACAGGCACCTAACGGGAAAACTGTTTTTT. Translated: CASSYSDRHLTGKLFF.

This clone was observed a few times. The rearrangement uses TRBV7-2 and TRBJ1-4; the D is unclear. The CDR3 is 13 amino acids. V lost 5 bases to trimming and J lost 7 bases, with 11 bases between them. Per germline, CDR1 SGHTA and CDR2 FQGNSA. The CDR3 protein is CASSRVVSEKLFF. The CDR3 bases are TGTGCCAGCAGCCGAGTAGTTAGTGAAAAACTGTTTTTT.

This clone was counted a few times. The V call is TRBV6-5, the J call TRBJ2-5, with 9 bases aligning to TRBD2. The junction had 12 bases not matched to a gene; V was cut back by 1 base and J by 9 bases. The CDR3 spans 16 residues. Germline assignment: CDR1 MNHEY and CDR2 SVGAGI. The CDR3 reads CASSYFRAGGRTPQYF. The CDR3, as DNA: TGTGCCAGCAGTTACTTTAGGGCGGGAGGGCGCACTCCCCAGTACTTC.

The chain has TRBV11-2 and TRBJ2-1; 15 bases are shared with TRBD2. CDR3 size: 14 residues. The germline V gene encodes CDR1 SGHAT and CDR2 FQNNGV. With V trimmed by 7 bases and J by 7 bases, 2 bases remained unmatched. The CDR3 loop reads CASKGLAGGNEQFF. The CDR3 region has the DNA TGTGCCAGCAAGGGACTAGCGGGGGGTAATGAGCAGTTCTTC. Full variable domain (outside the CDR3, taken from reference TRBV11-2 and TRBJ2-1): EAGVAQSPRYKIIEKRQSVAFWCNPISGHATLYWYQQILGQGPKLLIQFQNNGVVDDSQLPKDRFSAERLKGVDSTLKIQPAKLEDSAVYLCASKGLAGGNEQFFGPGTRLTVL.

This clone was counted a few times. The chain is built from TRBV7-9 and TRBJ1-3; D uncertain. V gave up 3 bases and J gave up 0 bases, with 12 bases separating them. The CDR3 length is 16 residues. Germline V gives CDR1 SEHNR, CDR2 FQNEAQ (reference sequence). As DNA, the CDR3 is TGTGCCAGCAGCTTTAGGACTGAGTACTCTGGAAACACCATATATTTT. It encodes CASSFRTEYSGNTIYF. The full variable domain, its missing parts supplied by reference TRBV7-9 and TRBJ1-3, is DTGVSQNPRHKITKRGQNVTFRCDPISEHNRLYWYRQTLGQGPEFLTYFQNEAQLEKSRLLSDRFSAERPKGSFSTLEIQRTEQGDSAMYLCASSFRTEYSGNTIYFGEGSWLTVV.

This clone was seen a handful of times. Within the sample, other DNA sequences also encode this same CDR3. The chain joins TRBV4-2 to TRBJ1-5; D unclear. This CDR3 contains 14 residues. Germline V lookup: CDR1 LGHNA, CDR2 YNFKEQ. Deletions cut 1 base from V and 4 bases from J, with 8 bases between. CDR3 coding DNA: TGTGCCAGCAGCCAAGTATCGGGGAATCAGCCCCAGCATTTT. Residues: CASSQVSGNQPQHF.

A few counts support this clone. The chain carries TRBV10-3 and TRBJ1-5; D is possibly TRBD1 (5 bases). The V end was cut by 4 bases, the J end by 5 bases, with 9 bases between. CDR1 ENHRY and CDR2 SYGVKD come from the germline V gene. The CDR3 has 13 amino acids. CDR3 DNA sequence: TGTGCCATCAGTGCAGGGATCGATCAGCCCCAGCATTTT. Its translation: CAISAGIDQPQHF.

This clone was seen a handful of times. The sample holds other DNA sequences that translate to the same CDR3. This sequence joins TRBV2 and TRBJ2-6, with TRBD1 matching over 7 bases. V lost 6 bases, J lost 0 bases, and 2 bases stayed unmatched. Germline CDR1 is SNHLY and CDR2 is FYNNEI. The CDR3 loop spans 15 amino acids. The CDR3 is CASSDRVSGANVLTF. For the CDR3, the DNA is TGTGCCAGCAGCGACAGGGTCTCTGGGGCCAACGTCCTGACTTTC.

The V call is TRBV10-3, the J call TRBJ2-1; 10 positions match TRBD2. Per the germline V gene, CDR1 is ENHRY and CDR2 is SYGVKD. CDR3 length: 13 amino acids. The junction had 7 bases not matched to a gene; V was cut back by 10 bases and J by 7 bases. CDR3 in amino acids: CATRLAGQNEQFF. For the CDR3, the DNA is TGTGCCACAAGACTAGCGGGCCAAAATGAGCAGTTCTTC.

This clone was counted between two and nine times. The CDR3: CAISESDQETQYF. CDR3 bases: TGTGCCATCAGTGAGTCGGACCAAGAGACCCAGTACTTC. V usage is TRBV10-3 and J usage is TRBJ2-5; no firm D call. Germline V CDR1 and CDR2: ENHRY, SYGVKD. The V and J ends lost 0 bases and 0 bases respectively, with 2 bases between them. The CDR3 loop spans 13 amino acids.

This chain uses TRBV6-7 with TRBJ2-2, with 15 bases that match TRBD2. TRBV6-7 is an open reading frame, and its role is uncertain. This CDR3 has 17 residues. With 4 bases clipped from V and 5 bases from J, the junction kept 5 bases outside the gene matches. The CDR3 region has the DNA TGTGCCAGCAGTTTAGGACTAGCGGGAGGGACTACCGGGGAGCTGTTTTTT. Protein: CASSLGLAGGTTGELFF.

The J gene is TRBJ2-6, the V gene TRBV28; the D is unclear. V lost 5 bases, J lost 5 bases, and 13 bases lay in between. From germline, CDR1 is MDHEN and CDR2 SYDVKM. The CDR3 is 15 amino acids. DNA for the CDR3: TGTGCCAGCAGTCACACTGGGGAAAGGGCCAACGTCCTGACTTTC. Translation gives CASSHTGERANVLTF. The variable domain in full, with the rest retrieved from reference TRBV28 and TRBJ2-6, is DVKVTQSSRYLVKRTGEKVFLECVQDMDHENMFWYRQDPGLGLRLIYFSYDVKMKEKGDIPEGYSVSREKKERFSLILESASTNQTSMYLCASSHTGERANVLTFGAGSRLTVL.

This clone was seen a few times. The chain joins TRBV18 to TRBJ2-1, with D unresolved. The ends were cut back, 3 bases at V and 4 bases at J, with 4 bases in the middle. Germline V gene sequence: CDR1 KGHSH, CDR2 LQKENI. This CDR3 region has 12 residues. The CDR3 loop is CASSPKYNEQFF. As DNA, the CDR3 is TGTGCCAGCTCACCGAAGTACAATGAGCAGTTCTTC.

The V gene is TRBV11-1, the J gene TRBJ1-2, with D unclear. Per germline, CDR1 SGHAT and CDR2 FQDESV (reference sequence). This CDR3 comprises 14 residues. V shed 3 bases and J shed 9 bases, with 17 bases lying between them. The CDR3 here is CASSFSANSKSYTF. Here the CDR3 DNA reads TGTGCCAGCAGCTTCTCAGCTAACTCAAAAAGCTACACCTTC.

This clone was recorded a few times. The chain couples TRBV18 to TRBJ2-3, with a tentative D call TRBD2 (6 bases). CDR1 KGHSH and CDR2 LQKENI come from the germline V gene. The CDR3 has 15 amino acids. Trimming removed 2 bases from V and 2 bases from J, with 11 bases in between. CDR3 in DNA: TGTGCCAGCTCACCAGACCCGGGAGTCACAGATACGCAGTATTTT. Amino acids: CASSPDPGVTDTQYF.

This clone was seen ten or more times. The CDR3 bases are TGTGGGCACCCTGGGGCCAACGTCCTGACTTTC. Its translation: CGHPGANVLTF. V usage is TRBV21-1 and J usage is TRBJ2-6; the table's D gene call, TRBD1, was not cross checked with the DNA. TRBV21-1 is tagged as a pseudogene. The CDR3 totals 11 residues.